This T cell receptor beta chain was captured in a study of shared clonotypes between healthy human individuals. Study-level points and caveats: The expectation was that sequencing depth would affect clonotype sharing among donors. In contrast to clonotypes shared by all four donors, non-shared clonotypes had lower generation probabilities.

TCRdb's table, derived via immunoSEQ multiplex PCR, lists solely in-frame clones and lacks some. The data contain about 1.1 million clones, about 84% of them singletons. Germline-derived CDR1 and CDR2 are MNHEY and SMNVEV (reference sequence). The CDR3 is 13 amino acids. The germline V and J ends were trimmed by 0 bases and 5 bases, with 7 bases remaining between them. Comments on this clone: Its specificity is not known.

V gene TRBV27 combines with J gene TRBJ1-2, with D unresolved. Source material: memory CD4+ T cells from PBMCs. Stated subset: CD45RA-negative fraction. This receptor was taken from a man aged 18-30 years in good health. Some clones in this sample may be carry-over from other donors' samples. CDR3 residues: CASSLSRLYGYTF. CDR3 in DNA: TGTGCCAGCAGTTTATCCAGGCTTTATGGCTACACCTTC.